What follows are 28 T cell receptor beta chains derived from one specimen sequenced in a study of OX40 agonist ivuxolimab in advanced cancers. Using immunoSEQ multiplex PCR, the repertoire was profiled, and TCRdb retains in-frame clones only, with some absent. The top ten clones hold around 25% of a sample with more than 35,000 clones, about 80% of them seen once. The sequencing used CD4+ or CD8+ T cells sorted from blood, collected in a trial of the OX40 agonist ivuxolimab. All receptors come from an adult with an advanced solid tumor such as melanoma, head and neck, liver or kidney cancer.

The CDR3 spells CASSESGRGWQFF. CDR3 nucleotide sequence: TGCGCCAGCAGTGAGTCGGGGAGGGGATGGCAGTTCTTC. The J gene is TRBJ2-1, the V gene TRBV10-1, with 7 bases matching TRBD2. The CDR3 is 13 residues long. V gave up 0 bases and J gave up 12 bases; unmatched junction bases: 5. Germline-derived CDR1 and CDR2 are WNHNN and SYGVQD (reference sequence).

In DNA, the CDR3 is TGTGCCAGCAGCCCGAGGAGTGAGAGCTCTGGGGCCAACGTCCTGACTTTC. It codes for CASSPRSESSGANVLTF. The V call is TRBV5-4, the J call TRBJ2-6; D not certain. Trimming took off 4 bases at V and 0 bases at J, with 14 bases between the two ends. The CDR3 runs to 17 residues. Germline CDR1 reads SGHNT; CDR2 reads YYREEE (reference sequence). The full variable domain, in which reference TRBV5-4 and TRBJ2-6 provide the parts outside the CDR3, is ETGVTQSPTHLIKTRGQQVTLRCSSQSGHNTVSWYQQALGQGPQFIFQYYREEENGRGNFPPRFSGLQFPNYSSELNVNALELDDSALYLCASSPRSESSGANVLTFGAGSRLTVL.

The rearrangement joins TRBV11-2 to TRBJ2-5; TRBD2 is a possible D gene (6 bases). The CDR3 totals 14 residues. V lost 4 bases, J lost 6 bases, and 15 bases lay in between. Germline V gives CDR1 SGHAT, CDR2 FQNNGV. Here the CDR3 DNA reads TGTGCCAGCAGCTCTGGGCGGGGAGAGAAGACCCAGTACTTC. As protein: CASSSGRGEKTQYF.

The V and J genes are TRBV29-1 and TRBJ1-1; D ambiguous. The CDR3 covers 10 residues. The ends were cut back, 7 bases at V and 5 bases at J, with 8 bases in the middle. CDR1 and CDR2 (germline): SQVTM, ANQGSEA. The DNA for the CDR3 is TGCAGCGCTGGAAGAACTGAAGCTTTCTTT. Translated, it gives CSAGRTEAFF.

The CDR3 DNA is TGCGCCAGCAGCCAGAATAGCGGGGGGCGGAGAGAGACCCAGTACTTC. Translation gives CASSQNSGGRRETQYF. The chain has TRBV4-1 and TRBJ2-5, with 10 bases that match TRBD2. Germline-derived CDR1 and CDR2 are MGHRA and YSYEKL. This CDR3 has 16 amino acids. J was trimmed by 4 bases and V by 3 bases; bases with no gene match: 8.

This clone was seen a single time. The J gene is TRBJ2-7, the V gene TRBV6-5; D gene uncertain. The CDR3 totals 9 residues. Trimming took 8 bases from V and 8 from J, leaving 7 bases between them. Germline V gene data show CDR1 as MNHEY and CDR2 as SVGAGI. The CDR3 DNA is TGTGCCAGCCTCCTTAAGCAGTACGTC. The encoded protein is CASLLKQYV.

The chain employs TRBV5-1 and TRBJ2-1; 11 positions agree with TRBD1. With 3 bases clipped from V and 8 bases from J, the junction kept 10 bases outside the gene matches. The germline CDR1 and CDR2 sequences are SGHRS and YFSETQ. The CDR3 extends over 16 amino acids. The CDR3 reads CASSWSPDRGPHEQFF. In DNA form, the CDR3 reads TGCGCCAGCAGCTGGAGCCCGGACAGGGGGCCTCATGAGCAGTTCTTC.

CDR3 region: CAWKRGQVVNEQFF. In nucleotides, the CDR3 is TGTGCCTGGAAACGGGGGCAGGTTGTCAATGAGCAGTTCTTC. The V gene is TRBV30, the J gene TRBJ2-1; D may be TRBD1 or TRBD2 (6 bases each). The CDR3 runs to 14 residues. Germline V gives CDR1 GTSNPN, CDR2 SVGIG (reference sequence). V lost 4 bases, J lost 6 bases, and 16 bases lay in between.

The V call is TRBV2, the J call TRBJ2-7, with 7 bases fitting TRBD1. Germline values: CDR1 SNHLY, CDR2 FYNNEI. This CDR3 contains 16 residues. V was pared by 5 bases and J by 4 bases, with 14 bases of the junction left unmatched. CDR3 in amino acids: CASSNPLRDSVYEQYV. CDR3 coding DNA: TGTGCCAGCAGTAACCCGCTCCGGGACAGCGTTTACGAGCAGTACGTC.

The chain has TRBV29-1 and TRBJ2-2; tentatively, D is TRBD1 or TRBD2 (6 bases each). CDR3 length: 13 residues. CDR1 is SQVTM, CDR2 ANQGSEA, per germline. Trimming left V 7 bases short and J 5 bases short, with 14 bases between. CDR3 nucleotides: TGCAGCGCCACGGGGGCGCCTACCGGGGAGCTGTTTTTT. Protein sequence: CSATGAPTGELFF.

The genes are TRBV10-3 and TRBJ2-7; D unresolved. This CDR3 comprises 12 residues. V lost 2 bases to trimming and J lost 3 bases, with 5 bases between them. Germline CDR1 reads ENHRY; CDR2 reads SYGVKD. The CDR3 DNA reads as TGTGCCATCAGTGAGCCGAACTACGAGCAGTACTTC. This encodes CAISEPNYEQYF.

In this sample, this clone turned up a few times. The chain has TRBV5-1 and TRBJ1-6; weak D call: TRBD1 (5 bases). Per germline, CDR1 SGHRS and CDR2 YFSETQ. The germline V and J ends were trimmed by 6 bases and 4 bases, with 14 bases remaining between them. CDR3 size: 15 residues. The CDR3 DNA reads as TGCGCCAGCACCCCAGGGCCGGGGTATAATTCACCCCTCCACTTT. Residues: CASTPGPGYNSPLHF.

The chain uses TRBV5-6 and TRBJ1-6, with TRBD1 as a possible D gene (5 bases). This CDR3 region has 13 residues. V lost 4 bases to trimming and J lost 7 bases, with 9 bases between them. Germline CDR1 is SGHDT and CDR2 is YYEEEE. The CDR3: CASSGGTNSPLHF. In nucleotides, the CDR3 is TGTGCCAGCAGCGGGGGTACCAATTCACCCCTCCACTTT.

This chain links TRBV6-6 with TRBJ1-2; D gene uncertain. CDR1 and CDR2 (germline): MNHNY, SVGAGI (reference sequence). CDR3 size: 15 residues. The V gene lost 4 bases and the J gene lost 1 base, with 13 bases spanning the gap. CDR3 loop: CASSSTIHVNYGYTF. In DNA form, the CDR3 reads TGTGCCAGCAGTTCCACTATCCACGTTAACTATGGCTACACCTTC.

The rearrangement links TRBV7-9 to TRBJ1-3; 8 positions agree with TRBD1. The germline CDR1 and CDR2 sequences are SEHNR and FQNEAQ (reference sequence). The J segment lost 5 bases and the V segment lost 4 bases, leaving 4 bases of the junction unmatched. The CDR3 covers 14 residues. In DNA, the CDR3 is TGTGCCAGCAGCTCGGGACAGGACCGAAACACCATATATTTT. This sequence encodes CASSSGQDRNTIYF.

This clone was seen more than once but under ten times. This chain joins TRBV27 and TRBJ1-1; 7 bases fit TRBD1. This CDR3 region has 14 residues. The germline gives CDR1 MNHEY, CDR2 SMNVEV (reference sequence). After removal of 8 bases from V and 5 bases from J, the junction contained 11 bases not matched to a gene. The DNA for the CDR3 is TGTGCCAGCCGGGGCGCCAGGGGACAGACTGAAGCTTTCTTT. Translating it yields CASRGARGQTEAFF.

The chain is built from TRBV28 and TRBJ1-4; D gene uncertain. Germline CDR1 MDHEN, CDR2 SYDVKM. There are 13 residues in the CDR3. The V and J ends lost 6 bases and 10 bases respectively, with 15 bases between them. The chain's CDR3 is CASRRPLAGKLFF. The DNA of the CDR3 is TGTGCCAGCAGGAGACCTTTAGCGGGAAAACTGTTTTTT.

The CDR3 protein is CASKRPEDTEAFF. The CDR3 region has the DNA TGTGCCAGCAAAAGGCCCGAGGACACTGAAGCTTTCTTT. The chain joins TRBV6-1 to TRBJ1-1; D gene unclear. This CDR3 region has 13 residues. Trimming took 7 bases from V and 3 from J, leaving 12 bases between them. Germline CDR1 and CDR2: MNHNS and SASEGT.

The chain couples TRBV30 to TRBJ1-6; D remains unclear. Germline CDR1 is GTSNPN and CDR2 is SVGIG (reference sequence). This CDR3 is 13 amino acids long. V was clipped by 5 bases and J by 10 bases, with 15 bases between them. This chain's CDR3 is CAWEETLGSPLHF. The CDR3 bases are TGTGCCTGGGAGGAGACATTAGGCTCACCCCTCCACTTT.

V is TRBV9 and J is TRBJ2-3; 8 nucleotides line up with TRBD2. CDR1 and CDR2 (germline): SGDLS, YYNGEE. This CDR3 has 16 residues. Unmatched junction bases numbered 12, after V lost 0 bases and J lost 9 bases. The CDR3 region has the DNA TGTGCCAGCAGCGTAGCTAAGGAGGCTAGCGGGCGGACGCAGTATTTT. Translating gives CASSVAKEASGRTQYF.

Concerning this clone itself: Other DNA sequences in this specimen translate into the identical CDR3. The chain uses TRBV9 and TRBJ1-2; no definite D call. The V and J ends lost 0 bases and 3 bases respectively, with 6 bases between them. The germline V gene has CDR1 SGDLS and CDR2 YYNGEE. This CDR3 contains 13 residues. The CDR3 nucleotides read TGTGCCAGCAGCGTAGGTGGGGACTATGGCTACACCTTC. This encodes CASSVGGDYGYTF.

CDR3 amino acids: CASSLATGAMNTEAFF. The CDR3, as DNA: TGTGCCAGCAGCTTAGCGACAGGGGCCATGAACACTGAAGCTTTCTTT. The chain is built from TRBV7-8 and TRBJ1-1, with TRBD1 matching over 8 bases. The length of the CDR3 is 16 residues. Trimming cost V 0 bases and J 0 bases; bases outside gene matches: 3. Germline-derived CDR1 and CDR2 are SGHVS and FQNEAQ.

The CDR3 DNA reads as TGCGCCAGCAGCTTGGCTAGCGTCTACACAGATACGCAGTATTTT. Protein sequence: CASSLASVYTDTQYF. The chain employs TRBV5-1 and TRBJ2-3; tentatively, D is TRBD2 (6 bases). Germline V CDR1 and CDR2: SGHRS, YFSETQ. The CDR3 sequence is 15 residues long. V gave up 0 bases and J gave up 2 bases, with 10 bases separating them.

The chain joins TRBV5-4 to TRBJ2-3; D gene uncertain. Trimming pared 0 bases from V and 2 bases from J, leaving 7 bases between. The CDR3 covers 14 residues. CDR1 and CDR2 (germline): SGHNT, YYREEE (reference sequence). The CDR3 coding sequence is TGTGCCAGCAGCTTGGGTGTATCCACAGATACGCAGTATTTT. Its protein product is CASSLGVSTDTQYF.

This clone was observed once. J is TRBJ1-1 and V is TRBV30; tentatively, D is TRBD1 (5 bases). Deletions cut 3 bases from V and 1 base from J, with 18 bases between. Germline V gives CDR1 GTSNPN, CDR2 SVGIG (reference sequence). The CDR3 has 16 residues. The CDR3 nucleotides read TGTGCCTGGAGGGGGGGTCGATCCAAGGGGAACACTGAAGCTTTCTTT. It specifies CAWRGGRSKGNTEAFF. The full variable domain, completed using reference TRBV30 and TRBJ1-1, is SQTIHQWPATLVQPVGSPLSLECTVEGTSNPNLYWYRQAAGRGLQLLFYSVGIGQISSEVPQNLSASRPQDRQFILSSKKLLLSDSGFYLCAWRGGRSKGNTEAFFGQGTRLTVV.

This chain connects TRBV6-6 to TRBJ2-1; D not resolved. Germline loops: CDR1 MNHNY, CDR2 SVGAGI (reference sequence). V dropped 6 bases and J dropped 7 bases, with 10 bases sitting between them. The CDR3 is 12 residues long. CDR3 coding DNA: TGTGCCAGCAGGACCGAAGGGAATGAGCAGTTCTTC. It encodes CASRTEGNEQFF.

This clone was counted a few times. The rearrangement uses TRBV6-5 and TRBJ1-1; D is undetermined. V shed 5 bases and J shed 2 bases, with 6 bases lying between them. CDR3 length: 12 residues. Germline V gene data show CDR1 as MNHEY and CDR2 as SVGAGI. In nucleotides, the CDR3 is TGTGCCAGCAGTCAACATAACACTGAAGCTTTCTTT. It encodes CASSQHNTEAFF.

The chain carries TRBV6-5 and TRBJ1-1; no clear D gene. Trimming removed 0 bases from V and 1 base from J, with 9 bases in between. Germline V gives CDR1 MNHEY, CDR2 SVGAGI. The CDR3 loop spans 15 amino acids. The CDR3 region is CASSYSIQRNTEAFF. The CDR3 bases are TGTGCCAGCAGTTACTCGATACAGAGGAACACTGAAGCTTTCTTT.